The following is a TCR beta chain sequence with its context. The antigen this receptor binds is unknown. Base qualities are not at hand, and no much larger clone is one base apart. The entire amount of isolated RNA was reverse transcribed using the High Capacity cDNA Reverse Transcription Kit, so the sequenced TCRB transcripts were expressed ones. Survey-depth immunoSEQ sequencing was performed on stem cell-like memory T cell samples, with an average of roughly 930,000 total reads per sample. Sorted cells were lysed in RLT buffer, and RNA was extracted using DNase-treated RNeasy Micro or Mini kits according to cell number. To prevent cross-contamination, every cell subset was processed on its own, while patient and healthy donor samples were processed together. The immunoSEQ multiplex PCR was used to amplify TCRB sequences from cDNA, yielding 87-bp fragments that span the CDR3 region. The amplicons were sequenced using the Illumina HiSeq platform. As for how the authors treated the data: PCR bias was corrected computationally using synthetic template baselines, and reads within Hamming distance 2 were collapsed, with unmergeable singletons discarded. By aligning reads against IMGT, V, D and J genes, CDR3 length, and insertions or deletions at six rearrangement sites were assigned. Within each subset, clonotype counts were normalized to the number of sorted cells before true diversity and Gini coefficients were calculated with the tcR R package. The overlap coefficient, calculated on TCRB nucleotide sequences, was used to quantify repertoire sharing. The clones in this table, taken by TCRdb from immuneACCESS, are in-frame only. Not every clone is retained; where verified, under half of the shortfall comes from an unresolved V gene, and the cause of the rest is unknown. The V and J calls and clone size are taken from that table; D and trimming were inferred from the DNA. This sample holds 70,000 to 95,000 clones; about 32% were observed only once. The ten largest clones take up about 0.42% of the sample.

This sample is part of a study of beta chain features in type 1 diabetes (dated by TCRdb to about 2018). The study in broad terms: Mean age, gender distribution, total cell number and subset yield did not differ between patients and healthy donors. Regulatory and stem cell-like memory subsets were isolated from only 8 patients and roughly 8 healthy donors, whereas naive and central memory subsets came from all 30 or so donors. In the study, TCRB repertoires of sorted circulating CD4+ T cell subsets from recently diagnosed type 1 diabetes patients were compared with those of matched healthy donors. A total of roughly 100 million sorted cells were examined across all samples, and a strong correlation was observed between cell number per subset and RNA yield.

From the cysteine through the phenylalanine, the CDR3 covers 14 amino acids. Only the CDR3 DNA is retained, 42 bases long and in frame from the first base. Via the germline V gene, CDR1 is SGHRS and CDR2 YFSETQ. Cut back by 5 bases and 4 bases, the V and J ends lie 15 bases apart. What the authors observed across the whole study: At VDJ recombination sites, patients with type 1 diabetes made fewer insertions and deleted more nucleotides, a pattern implying thymic rearrangement abnormalities. Because small numbers of individuals were included in the HLA sub-analyses, any influence of HLA type on TCRB rearrangement was left unresolved. Type 1 diabetes patients showed a moderate but significant shortening of TCRB CDR3 length in all four CD4+ subsets. The naive, central memory and regulatory TCRB repertoires appeared to resemble one another more closely among patients than among healthy donors. Shorter templates might have been favored by PCR, but patient and control samples were amplified and corrected together, so both groups would have been affected equally by any skew. Sequencing cDNA rather than genomic DNA could over-represent highly expressing activated cells, although activation and CD3 levels did not differ between groups.

A single peripheral blood draw of around 0.11 L on average was collected from each donor into heparinised tubes. A BD FACSAria II and a panel including CD45RO, CCR7, CD25, CD127, CD95 and CD27 were used to sort naive, central memory, regulatory and stem cell-like memory CD4+ T cells. A purity above 95% was achieved for all sorted populations. PBMCs were isolated immediately by Lymphoprep density gradient centrifugation and stained directly without culture. Samples were stained and sorted in pairs, with one healthy donor and one patient per experiment, so that batch effects were minimized. The chain joins TRBV5-1 to TRBJ2-5; TRBD1 could be the D gene, as 7 bases match. This TCR was recovered from a woman aged 18-30 years in good health. Input material: stem cell memory CD4+ T cells from blood. What the cell subset or site label conveys for this sample: stem cell-like memory CD4+ T cells. The nucleotide sequence is given as TGCGCCAGCAGAGGTCAGGGGGGAACAGAGACCCAGTACTTC. It specifies CASRGQGGTETQYF.